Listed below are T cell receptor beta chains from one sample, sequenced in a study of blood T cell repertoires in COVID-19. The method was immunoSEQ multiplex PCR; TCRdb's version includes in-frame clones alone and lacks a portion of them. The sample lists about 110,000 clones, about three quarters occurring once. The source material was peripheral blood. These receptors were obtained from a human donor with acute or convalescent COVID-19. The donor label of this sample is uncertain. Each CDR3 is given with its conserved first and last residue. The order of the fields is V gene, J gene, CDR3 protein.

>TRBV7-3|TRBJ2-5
CASSLGTSGRKETQYF
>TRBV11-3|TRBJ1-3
CASSLRTGTTGNTIYF
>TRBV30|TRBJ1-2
CAWSAGQGGNGYTF
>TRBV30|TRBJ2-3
CAGRIGAADTQYF
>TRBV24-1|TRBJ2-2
CATSDPQGATGELFF
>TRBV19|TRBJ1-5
CASSIRIGRAQPQHF
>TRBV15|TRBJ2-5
CATSREGTSGIETQYF
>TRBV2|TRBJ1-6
CASNPTGRRSPLHF
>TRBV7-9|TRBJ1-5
CASSQANSNQPQHF
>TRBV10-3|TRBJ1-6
CAISESRGGGALHF
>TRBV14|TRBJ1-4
CASSQLDTGKLFF
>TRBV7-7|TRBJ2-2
CASSTGEAGELFF
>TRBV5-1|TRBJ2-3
CASSLGAGARVDTQYF
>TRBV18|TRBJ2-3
CASSPLAGAPREDTQYF
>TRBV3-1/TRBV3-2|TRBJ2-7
CASSQADTSYEQYF
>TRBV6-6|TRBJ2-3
CASSYGLAGTDTQYF
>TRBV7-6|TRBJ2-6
CASSGLPGETGANVLTF
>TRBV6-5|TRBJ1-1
CASTLRRSTEAFF
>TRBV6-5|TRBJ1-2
CASSYAGYNYGYTF
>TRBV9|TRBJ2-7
CASSPPGQGPYEQYF
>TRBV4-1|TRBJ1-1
CASSQPRRGNTEAFF
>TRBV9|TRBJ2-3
CASSAQGRGTDTQYF
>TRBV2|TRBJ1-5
CASSVGQGVRNQPQHF
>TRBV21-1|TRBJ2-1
CASSKNGGPKSTDEQFF
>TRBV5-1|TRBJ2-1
CASSSIAGLYNEQFF
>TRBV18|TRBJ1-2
CASSRGTEDGYTF
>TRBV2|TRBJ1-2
CASSEEGQLYGYTF
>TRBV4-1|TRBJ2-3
CASSQVFVGAADTQYF
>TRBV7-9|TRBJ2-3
CAGSIGGRDTQYF
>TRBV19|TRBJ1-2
CASSSTGGVDPKGYTF
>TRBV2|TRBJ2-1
CASSYRDYEGQFF
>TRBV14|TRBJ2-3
CASSQGLSVTQYF
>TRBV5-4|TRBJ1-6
CASSSPGQGISPLHF
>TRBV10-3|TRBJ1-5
CAISEGQGRSYSNQPQHF
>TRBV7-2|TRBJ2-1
CASSPRVAGSIDEQFF
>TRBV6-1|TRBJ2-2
CASSDFGTGGSGGELFF
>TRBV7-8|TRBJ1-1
CASSSGTGPSGTEAFF
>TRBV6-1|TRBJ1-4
CASSEIKGVATNEKLFF
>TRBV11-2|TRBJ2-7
CASSSASRVHEQYF
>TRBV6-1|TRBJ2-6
CASRERLSSGANVLTF
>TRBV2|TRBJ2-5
CASSESRETQYF
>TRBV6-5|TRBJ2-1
CASTPGQSYNEQFF
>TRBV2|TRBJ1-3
CASSTPGQGYTIYF
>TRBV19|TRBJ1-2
CASRNRENYGYTF
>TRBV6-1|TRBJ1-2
CASSDRTGLGYTF
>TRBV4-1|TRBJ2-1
CASSQASGDRSGQFF
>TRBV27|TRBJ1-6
CATQDRVNSPLHF
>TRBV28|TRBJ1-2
CASRVGGADYGYTF
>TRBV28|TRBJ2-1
CASKQGGTYNEQFF
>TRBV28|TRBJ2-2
CASSPPGGGAPGELFF
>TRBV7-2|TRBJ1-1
CASSPGRNTEAFF
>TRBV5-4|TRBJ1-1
CASSSVPDPGTEAFF
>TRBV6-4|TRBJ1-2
CASSDSPGTGNSYTF
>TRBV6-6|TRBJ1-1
CAVAGNTEAFF
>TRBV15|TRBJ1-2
CATSRGQGARNYGYTF
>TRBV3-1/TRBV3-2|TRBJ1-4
CASSQTRGNEKLFF
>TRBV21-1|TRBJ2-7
CASSKVAKPTYEQYF
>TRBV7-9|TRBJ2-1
CASSRQGIGEQFF
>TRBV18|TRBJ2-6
CASSPPRGDSGANVLTF